This T cell receptor beta chain was identified during a study of T cells after yellow fever vaccination. TCRdb reanalysed the 5' RACE reads using MiXCR and keeps one entry per CDR3 protein. The sample records around 310,000 distinct CDR3 sequences, around 4.5% being singletons. Germline V gene lookup returns CDR1 MNHEY and CDR2 SVGAGI. The CDR3 totals 14 residues. Trimming left V 0 bases short and J 7 bases short, with 12 bases between. Study-level results: Post-booster repertoires again held most primary-vaccination clones (just under 97% CD4, 80% to 90% CD8).

This clonotype has at least ten counts. The target antigen is unknown. The sequences come from PBMCs, collected 15 days after the yellow fever booster vaccination. The J gene is TRBJ1-2, the V gene TRBV6-5, with a tentative D call TRBD1 (6 bases). This receptor was identified in a man younger than 35 who received the YFV17D yellow fever vaccine. CDR3 coding DNA: TGTGCCAGCAGTTACTCGAAGGGGGGGAGTGGCTACACCTTC. Encoded protein: CASSYSKGGSGYTF.